These T cell receptor beta chains were read from a single sample in a study of blood T cells in healthy people across ages. TCRdb re-called the 5' RACE reads through MiXCR, storing one row per CDR3 protein. The repertoire holds around 710,000 distinct CDR3 sequences, with roughly 43% as singletons. The sample taken for sequencing was blood. These receptors were collected from a woman aged 55-75 years in good health. CDR3s include the opening cysteine and the closing phenylalanine or tryptophan. Fields, in order: V gene, clone size, J gene, D gene, CDR3 DNA, CDR3 protein. D genes are given only for firm matches. The listing skips clone size in some rows; elsewhere it reads once, few, many or a size class.

TRBV3-1	NA	TRBJ2-5	NA	TGTGCCAGCAGCCCCAGGCTACTAGGGTTAAGGGAGACCCAGTACTTC	CASSPRLLGLRETQYF
TRBV20-1	NA	TRBJ2-1	TRBD2	TGCAGTGGTCTAGCGGGAGGGCTGAGTGATGAGCAGTTCTTC	CSGLAGGLSDEQFF
TRBV6-5	NA	TRBJ2-3	NA	TGTGCCGCCTCCCTACGCACAGATACGCAGTATTTT	CAASLRTDTQYF
TRBV10-3	NA	TRBJ1-5	NA	TGTGCCATCAGCCAGGGAGGCAGCCAGCCCCAGCATTTT	CAISQGGSQPQHF
TRBV7-2	NA	TRBJ2-3	NA	TGTGCCAGCAGCTTAGCTTCGCGGCCGACAGATACGCAGTATTTT	CASSLASRPTDTQYF
TRBV7-2	few	TRBJ2-1	TRBD1	TGTGCCAGCAGCACACCCGGGACAGGGGCCAATGAGCAGTTCTTC	CASSTPGTGANEQFF
TRBV29-1	NA	TRBJ2-7	TRBD1	TGCGGCGCAAAAGGGACAGGGGTTCGTGGCGAGCAGTACTTC	CGAKGTGVRGEQYF
TRBV7-2	few	TRBJ1-5	NA	TGTGCCAGCAGCTTAGGTGGGGGTCTCAATCAGCCCCAGCATTTT	CASSLGGGLNQPQHF
TRBV9	few	TRBJ2-3	NA	TGTGCCAGCAGCCCCTCGACTGAGACTAGCACAGATACGCAGTATTTT	CASSPSTETSTDTQYF
TRBV18	NA	TRBJ2-5	NA	TGTGCCAGCTCACGTGATGAGGGCAATGAGCAGTACTTC	CASSRDEGNEQYF
TRBV11-2	NA	TRBJ2-5	NA	TGTGCCAGCAGCTTAACCACAGGGCTAGTGGGAGTTGAGACCCAGTACTTC	CASSLTTGLVGVETQYF
TRBV20-1	NA	TRBJ2-3	TRBD2	TGCAGTGCTCCGGGGAGGGAGCTCTCAGATACGCAGTATTTT	CSAPGRELSDTQYF
TRBV24-1	NA	TRBJ1-2	NA	TGTGCCACCAGTGACAGGTTGGGGAGAGGCTACACCTTC	CATSDRLGRGYTF
TRBV14	few	TRBJ2-7	TRBD1	TGTGCCAGCAGCCAAGAACACAGGGGTCACGAGCAGTACTTC	CASSQEHRGHEQYF
TRBV6-1	NA	TRBJ2-7	NA	TGTGCCAGCAGTGAGATCGGGACCCGAACCTACGAGCAGTACTTC	CASSEIGTRTYEQYF
TRBV12-3/TRBV12-4	NA	TRBJ2-5	NA	TGTGCCAGTGGACCGATTGAAGAGACCCAGTACTTC	CASGPIEETQYF
TRBV29-1	NA	TRBJ2-3	TRBD2	TGCGGCGTTGGCGTGACTAGCGAGTACACAGATACGCAGTATTTT	CGVGVTSEYTDTQYF
TRBV29-1	NA	TRBJ1-2	NA	TGCAGCGTTGGGGGGGGGGATAGGTATGGCTACACCTTC	CSVGGGDRYGYTF
TRBV7-2	NA	TRBJ2-3	NA	TGTGCCAGCAGCTGGATGGGGCTAGCCCTCACAGATACGCAGTATTTT	CASSWMGLALTDTQYF
TRBV6-1	NA	TRBJ1-5	NA	TGTGCCAGCAGTGTTGAAGGGAATCAGCCCCAGCATTTT	CASSVEGNQPQHF
TRBV29-1	many	TRBJ2-5	NA	TGCAGCGTTGAAGGGGCAGGGGAGACCCAGTACTTC	CSVEGAGETQYF
TRBV20-1	NA	TRBJ1-2	NA	TGCAGTGCCCCGCCCGGGGACAAATATGGCTACACCTTC	CSAPPGDKYGYTF
TRBV29-1	once	TRBJ1-2	NA	TGCAGCGGTGATCGGGGTACGGGCTACACCTTC	CSGDRGTGYTF
TRBV20-1	NA	TRBJ2-7	TRBD2	TGCAGTGGAATAGCGGGAGGCTCCTACGAGCAGTACTTC	CSGIAGGSYEQYF
TRBV6-5	NA	TRBJ2-1	TRBD1	TGTGCCAGCAGTTATTCGACAGGGGCACTTATCGATGAGCAGTTCTTC	CASSYSTGALIDEQFF
TRBV25-1	NA	TRBJ2-7	TRBD1	TGTGCCAGCAGTGAATCTCATCCGGGACAGGGCCCGAGGGAGCAGTACTTC	CASSESHPGQGPREQYF
TRBV9	NA	TRBJ2-7	TRBD1	TGTGCCAGCAGCGTAGAGGGCAGGGGGTACAATGAGCAGTACTTC	CASSVEGRGYNEQYF
TRBV28	NA	TRBJ2-7	TRBD2	TGTGCCAGCAGTCATCGGACTAGCGGGAGAATCAGCTCCTACGAGCAGTACTTC	CASSHRTSGRISSYEQYF
TRBV7-9	NA	TRBJ2-7	NA	TGTGCCAGCAGCAAGGCACAGTACGAGCAGTACTTC	CASSKAQYEQYF
TRBV10-3	few	TRBJ1-2	NA	TGTGCCATCACCAGGGACGAAGATGGCTACACCTTC	CAITRDEDGYTF
TRBV3-1	NA	TRBJ1-5	TRBD1	TGTGCCAGCAGCACGACAGGGGACCAGCCCCAGCATTTT	CASSTTGDQPQHF
TRBV12-3/TRBV12-4	NA	TRBJ1-2	NA	TGTGCCAGCAGCCCCCCAGACAGGAACTATGGCTGCACCTTC	CASSPPDRNYGCTF
TRBV10-3	few	TRBJ2-7	TRBD1	TGTGCCATCAGTGAAGGGACAGGGAAATACGAGCAGTACTTC	CAISEGTGKYEQYF
TRBV4-2	few	TRBJ2-1	TRBD2	TGTGCCAGCAGGACTAGCGGGGGCGTTTGGAATGAGCAGTTCTTC	CASRTSGGVWNEQFF
TRBV20-1	few	TRBJ2-1	TRBD2	TGCAGTGCTGGGACTAGCGGGAGGGCTGACAATGAGCAGTTCTTC	CSAGTSGRADNEQFF
TRBV6-5	NA	TRBJ2-1	TRBD1	TGTGCCAGCAGAGACAGGGCGGGCCCCTCTTACAATGAGCAGTTCTTC	CASRDRAGPSYNEQFF
TRBV7-9	NA	TRBJ2-3	TRBD2	TGTGCCAGCAGCTTGTTAGCGGGGGGAGCCACAGATACGCAGTATTTT	CASSLLAGGATDTQYF
TRBV28	NA	TRBJ2-7	TRBD1	TGTGCCAGCAGGGGTTTCAGGACAGGGAAAATTGTGTCCTACGAGCAGTACTTC	CASRGFRTGKIVSYEQYF
TRBV20-1	few	TRBJ2-7	TRBD2	TGCAGTGCTAGAAGGTTTGGACTAGCGGGGTCCTACGAGCAGTACTTC	CSARRFGLAGSYEQYF
TRBV12-3/TRBV12-4	NA	TRBJ1-2	NA	TGTGCCAGCAGTTTAACACAAATGGGCAGTGGCTACACCTTC	CASSLTQMGSGYTF
TRBV20-1	once	TRBJ1-2	NA	TGCAGTGCTAGAGTTGGGACAAGGGATGGCTACACCTTC	CSARVGTRDGYTF
TRBV2	NA	TRBJ1-1	TRBD1	TGTGCCAGCATCGACAGGGGTCTGGGAACTGAAGCTTTCTTT	CASIDRGLGTEAFF
TRBV7-9	NA	TRBJ2-7	NA	TGTGCCAGCAGCCTAGGACGGACCCAAACCTACGAGCAGTACTTC	CASSLGRTQTYEQYF
TRBV9	NA	TRBJ1-2	NA	TGTGCCAGCAGCTTACCGGGGGCGGGGGCATATGACTACACCTTC	CASSLPGAGAYDYTF
TRBV27	NA	TRBJ1-1	NA	TGTGCCAGCAGCAAAGGGGGGTATGGAACTGAAGCTTTCTTT	CASSKGGYGTEAFF
TRBV10-1	NA	TRBJ1-1	TRBD1	TGCGCCAGCAGTGAGACAGGGGTCCCCACTGAAGCTTTCTTT	CASSETGVPTEAFF
TRBV7-2	NA	TRBJ1-4	NA	TGTGCCAGCAGCTTAGTGGGTAGTCGGGATGAAAAACTGTTTTTT	CASSLVGSRDEKLFF
TRBV18	NA	TRBJ2-1	NA	TGTGCCAGCTCACCATTTGCCGGGAGCTCCTACAATGAGCAGTTCTTC	CASSPFAGSSYNEQFF
TRBV4-3	few	TRBJ2-6	NA	TGCGCCAGCAGCGCGGGGGCGTCTTACTCTGGGGCCAACGTCCTGACTTTC	CASSAGASYSGANVLTF
TRBV12-3/TRBV12-4	NA	TRBJ2-3	NA	TGTGCCAGCAGTTTTGGGGGTTTGGCAGATACGCAGTATTTT	CASSFGGLADTQYF
TRBV20-1	NA	TRBJ1-5	NA	TGCAGTGCTAGAGGGGGGCAGGATCACTATAGCAATCAGCCCCAGCATTTT	CSARGGQDHYSNQPQHF
TRBV20-1	NA	TRBJ2-3	NA	TGCAGTGCTAGAGGGGGGGCGGATACGCAGTATTTT	CSARGGADTQYF
TRBV6-5	NA	TRBJ2-7	NA	TGTGCCAGCAGTTACTCTGCGGCTTCTCCCTACGAGCAGTACTTC	CASSYSAASPYEQYF
TRBV2	NA	TRBJ2-3	NA	TGTGCCAGCAGTGTCGAAACAGTCACAGATACGCAGTATTTT	CASSVETVTDTQYF
TRBV20-1	NA	TRBJ2-5	NA	TGCAGTACTAGTAGTTTGGTGCGGGCCCAGTACTTC	CSTSSLVRAQYF